Detailed here is one TCR beta chain. Only one count was recorded for this clone. The clone's antigen remains unknown. There are no base qualities to consult, and no much larger clone falls within one base. The donors were healthy, HIV-negative adults who had no recently reported acute infections or vaccinations. All donors were Caucasian adults living in Nashville, Tennessee, USA. CD4+ T cells were enriched by magnetic negative selection; naive cells were then positively selected on CD45RA, and the negative fraction formed the memory subset. Blood was collected by leukapheresis, and PBMCs were isolated by Ficoll-Histopaque density gradient centrifugation and then cryopreserved in liquid nitrogen vapor phase. Analytical flow cytometry was used to check the purity and quantity of every magnetically sorted T cell population. Genomic DNA was isolated from each sorted fraction and quantified by UV absorbance on a Nanodrop 2000c.

This sample is drawn from a study of shared clonotypes between healthy human individuals (TCRdb year 2020). Describing the broader study: The cohort comprised two women and a few men aged 18 to 49 years. Per donor, three plates each were used for CD4 naive and CD4 memory, two for CD8 naive, and one for CD8 memory. To estimate repertoire size and how much clonotype sharing occurs between individuals, the study deeply sequenced the blood TCR repertoires of five healthy adults. To increase sequencing depth and limit assay-specific biases, TCR repertoire library preparation and sequencing were carried out by different laboratories using diverse techniques. Leukapheresis yielded between about 0.9 and 9.5 billion PBMCs per donor.

Using the deep immunoSEQ assay, TCR CDR3 regions were amplified from genomic DNA by multiplex PCR. For each cell subset, the extracted genomic DNA was distributed evenly across all wells of several immunoSEQ 96-well plates, and each plate served as one replicate. Each replicate PCR for sorted subsets received about 180 ng genomic DNA, equal to roughly 30,000 T cell genomes. The purified libraries were quantified using a Qubit 3.0 fluorometer, sized with a Bioanalyzer 2100, and then quantified again using the KAPA Library Quantification kit. A separate single-read 150-cycle Illumina NextSeq 550 flow cell was used to sequence each immunoSEQ 96-well plate. The published analysis was carried out like this. Because the immunoSEQ output held only junctional sequences and lacked quality scores, the filtering could not match the filtering applied to full-length reads. To assign V/J genes and CDR3, sequences were annotated using PyIR, a Python wrapper for IgBLAST v1.9, with IMGT germline references. Reads were removed for weak V/J assignments (E-value above 1e-6), missing CDR3, stop codons, out-of-frame junctions, or ambiguous translated residues. V3J clonotypes were defined as sequences sharing an identical inferred V gene, J gene, and CDR3 amino acid sequence. The percentage overlap between two repertoires was calculated by dividing the number of shared unique clonotypes by the size of the smaller repertoire. Repertoire richness was assessed with RTK rarefaction, the Chao1 estimator, and Recon v2.1 estimates of unobserved clonotypes. For all TCRbeta clonotypes obtained by the gDNA method from several donors, generation probabilities were computed with OLGA. In TCRdb, the immuneACCESS table is reduced to in-frame sequences with V and J assigned. These tables do not hold every clone; where another copy was compared, an unresolved V gene accounts for under half, and the others remain unexplained. The V and J calls and the clone size are those of that table, but D and trimming were determined from the DNA. The sample table records about 2.4 million clones; approximately 90% of these occur just once. The ten top clones hold around 0.14% of the sample.

What the research found in general, with its limitations: The small number of donors limited the genetic and exposure-history diversity represented. Compared with non-shared clonotypes, the clonotypes found in all four sorted-subset donors had higher generation probabilities. Based on pairwise subsampling, the degree of clonotype sharing among donors was expected to be affected by sequencing depth. Sampling was limited to blood, and TCR repertoires in tissue likely differ from TCR repertoires in blood. Even with the large sequencing depth, rarefaction of the sorted-subset datasets indicated that sequencing was incomplete. Naive subsets generally had larger estimated clonotype richness than memory subsets. Sharing across several donors was observed for around 4.8% of naive CD4, about 4% of naive CD8, 2% to 2.5% of memory CD4, and roughly 0.4% of memory CD8 clonotypes.

V has 6 bases trimmed and J has 3 bases trimmed; junction bases matching no gene number 5. The CDR3 holds 14 amino acids from the cysteine to the phenylalanine. Only the CDR3 DNA stays, 42 bases, in frame from base 1. CDR1 and CDR2 are drawn from the germline V gene: SGHDT, YYEEEE. The sequence is built from TRBV5-6 and TRBJ2-3; 9 of the junction bases match TRBD1. Sequencing was carried out using naive CD4+ T cells sorted from blood. The cell subset or site label for this specimen denotes: CD45RA+ positively selected. The TCR comes from a man aged 18 to 29 in good health. The CDR3 reads as follows: CASMRDRETDTQYF. The DNA is TGTGCCAGCATGAGGGACAGGGAGACAGATACGCAGTATTTT.